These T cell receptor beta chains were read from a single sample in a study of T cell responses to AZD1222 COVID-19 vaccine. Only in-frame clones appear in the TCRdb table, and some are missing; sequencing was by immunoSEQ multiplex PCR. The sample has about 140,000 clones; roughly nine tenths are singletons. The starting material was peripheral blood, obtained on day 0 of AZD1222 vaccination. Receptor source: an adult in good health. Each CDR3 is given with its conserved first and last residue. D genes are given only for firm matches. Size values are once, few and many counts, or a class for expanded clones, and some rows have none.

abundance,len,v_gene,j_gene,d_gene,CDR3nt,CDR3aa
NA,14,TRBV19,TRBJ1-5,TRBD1,TGTGCCAGTAGTAAGGGACAGGGTATCCAGCCCCAGCATTTT,CASSKGQGIQPQHF
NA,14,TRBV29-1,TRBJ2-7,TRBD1,TGCAGCGCAAAGGCCGGGACAGGGGGAAGCGAGCAGTACTTC,CSAKAGTGGSEQYF
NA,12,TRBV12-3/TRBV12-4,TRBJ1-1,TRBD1,TGTGCCACCAGGGGGGATCACACTGAAGCTTTCTTT,CATRGDHTEAFF
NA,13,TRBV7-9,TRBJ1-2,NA,TGTGCCAGCAGCTTAGGGGCAGGGAATGGCTACACCTTC,CASSLGAGNGYTF
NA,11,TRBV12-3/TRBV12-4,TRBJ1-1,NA,TGTGCCAGCAAACTAGGGGGTAAAGCTTTCTTT,CASKLGGKAFF
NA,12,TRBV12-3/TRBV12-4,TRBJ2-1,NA,TGTGCCAGCAGCCAACCCGCGAATGAGCAGTTCTTC,CASSQPANEQFF
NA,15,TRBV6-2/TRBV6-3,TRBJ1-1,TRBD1,TGTGCCAGCAGACCTGATTATCGACAGGGGCCTGAAGCTTTCTTT,CASRPDYRQGPEAFF
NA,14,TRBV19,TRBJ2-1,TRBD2,TGTGCCAGCGCAACTAGCGGGAGGAGAGATGAGCAGTTCTTC,CASATSGRRDEQFF
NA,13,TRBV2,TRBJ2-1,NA,TGTGCCAGCAGTTCGACCGAGTACAATGAGCAGTTCTTC,CASSSTEYNEQFF
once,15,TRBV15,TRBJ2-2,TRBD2,TGTGCCACCAGCAAAGGGACTAGAGGTACCGGGGAGCTGTTTTTT,CATSKGTRGTGELFF
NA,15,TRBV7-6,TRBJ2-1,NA,TGTGCCAGCAGCTTAGGCCCCTCTGAGGGCAATGAGCAGTTCTTC,CASSLGPSEGNEQFF
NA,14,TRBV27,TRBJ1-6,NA,TGTGCCAGCAGTTTGCTGGGGCTCGATTCACCCCTCCACTTT,CASSLLGLDSPLHF
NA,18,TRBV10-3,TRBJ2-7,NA,TGTGCCATCAGTGAGTCAATCCCCGGGCAGACACTCTCCTACGAGCAGTACTTC,CAISESIPGQTLSYEQYF
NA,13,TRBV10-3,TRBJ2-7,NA,TGTGCCATCAGTCTCCAGGGCAATAGCGAGCAGTACTTC,CAISLQGNSEQYF
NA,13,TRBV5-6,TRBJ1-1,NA,TGTGCCAGCAGCTTGGGTAGTGGGACTGAAGCTTTCTTT,CASSLGSGTEAFF
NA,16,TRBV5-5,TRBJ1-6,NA,TGTGCCAGCAGCTTGACAGGGTGGTCCTATAATTCACCCCTCCACTTT,CASSLTGWSYNSPLHF
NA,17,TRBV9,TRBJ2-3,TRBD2,TGTGCCAGCAGCGCCCGGGGGGTAGCGGGATGGTCAGATACGCAGTATTTT,CASSARGVAGWSDTQYF
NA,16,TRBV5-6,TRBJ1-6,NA,TGTGCCAGCAGCTTGCGCGCCGGGAGGGGGAGTTCACCCCTCCACTTT,CASSLRAGRGSSPLHF
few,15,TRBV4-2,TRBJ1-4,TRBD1,TGTGCCAGCAGCCAAGCTGCCACAGGGGATGAAAAACTGTTTTTT,CASSQAATGDEKLFF
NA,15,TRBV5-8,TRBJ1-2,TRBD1,TGTGCCAGCAGCTCGGGACAGGGGGGTAACTATGGCTACACCTTC,CASSSGQGGNYGYTF
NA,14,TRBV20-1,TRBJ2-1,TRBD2,TGCAGTGCTAGTGGACTAGCGGAATACAATGAGCAGTTCTTC,CSASGLAEYNEQFF
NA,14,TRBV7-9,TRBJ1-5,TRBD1,TGTGCCAGCAGCTCGGGACAGGGCAATCAGCCCCAGCATTTT,CASSSGQGNQPQHF
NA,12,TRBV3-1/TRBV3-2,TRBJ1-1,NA,TGTGCCAGCAGCCGGGCGGGGGCTGAAGCTTTCTTT,CASSRAGAEAFF
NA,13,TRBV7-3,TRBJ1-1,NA,TGTGCCAGCAGCAAGGGACCGACCGGTAAAGCTTTCTTT,CASSKGPTGKAFF
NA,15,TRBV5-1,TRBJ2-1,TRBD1,TGCGCCAGCAGCCGGACAGGGGGCTTACAAAATGAGCAGTTCTTC,CASSRTGGLQNEQFF
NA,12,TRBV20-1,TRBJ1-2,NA,TGCAGTGCTAGTGAAGCTAACTATGGCTACACCTTC,CSASEANYGYTF
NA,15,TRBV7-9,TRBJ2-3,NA,TGTGCCAGCAGCTCGAGACTAGGGTCCCCAGATACGCAGTATTTT,CASSSRLGSPDTQYF
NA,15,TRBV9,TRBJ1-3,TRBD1,TGTGCCAGCAGCGCAGGGGGCTCGACTGGAAACACCATATATTTT,CASSAGGSTGNTIYF
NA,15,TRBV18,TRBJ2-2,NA,TGTGCCAGCTCACGAGTGCAAACTAACACCGGGGAGCTGTTTTTT,CASSRVQTNTGELFF
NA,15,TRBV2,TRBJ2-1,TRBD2,TGTGCCAGCACCAGCGGGACTAGCAGCTTCAATGAGCAGTTCTTC,CASTSGTSSFNEQFF
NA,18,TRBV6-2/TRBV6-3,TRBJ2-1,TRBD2,TGTGCCAGCAGTACTACGCGAATACTAGCGGGGGGGCCGAATGAGCAGTTCTTC,CASSTTRILAGGPNEQFF
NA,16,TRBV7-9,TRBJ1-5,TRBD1,TGTGCCAGCAGCTTCGGGACAGGGGGCGCTTCCCAGCCCCAGCATTTT,CASSFGTGGASQPQHF
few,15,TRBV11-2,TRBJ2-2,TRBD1,TGTGCCAGCAGCCTACAGGGGAACGTAGCCGGGGAGCTGTTTTTT,CASSLQGNVAGELFF
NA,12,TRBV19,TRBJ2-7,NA,TGTGCCAGTAGCGTATCCAGATACGAGCAGTACTTC,CASSVSRYEQYF
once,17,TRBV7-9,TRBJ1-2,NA,TGTGCCAGCAGCTTAGCGCGGGGGACTCTCGAAAACTATGGCTACACCTTC,CASSLARGTLENYGYTF
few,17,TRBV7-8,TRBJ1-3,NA,TGTGCCAGCAGCTTAGCAGCAGGGGCAGGAGCTGGAAACACCATATATTTT,CASSLAAGAGAGNTIYF